These 28 T cell receptor beta chains originate from one sample sequenced in a study of T cells in Graves' hyperthyroidism and ophthalmopathy. What was amplified from RNA transcripts were TCR beta CDR3 regions. Carried out on the TCR CDR3, a first-round RT-PCR used the HTBI primer set. TCRdb analysed the multiplex PCR reads with MiXCR anew, one entry per CDR3 protein. The data hold under 300,000 distinct CDR3 sequences, with nearly 15% observed a single time. The sample comprised blood. The receptors were sampled from a woman aged 45-60 years with Graves' hyperthyroidism that later progressed to Graves' ophthalmopathy.

This clonotype occurred many times. The genes are TRBV11-2 and TRBJ2-5; D is undetermined. The CDR3 has 14 amino acids. Germline V gene data show CDR1 as SGHAT and CDR2 as FQNNGV. V lost 3 bases to trimming and J lost 0 bases, with 8 bases between them. This CDR3 is CASSFRQNQETQYF. The CDR3 DNA reads TGTGCCAGCAGCTTCCGCCAAAACCAAGAGACCCAGTACTTC.

Of note for this clonotype: One end of the junction is discordant with germline, which a read error may explain. In nucleotides, the CDR3 is TGTGCCAGTAGTCGGCTAGCGAGCACAGATGCGCAGTATTTT. This codes for CASSRLASTDAQYF. The chain uses TRBV19 and TRBJ2-3, with a possible D match to TRBD2 (6 bases). The CDR3 sequence is 14 residues long. Germline V gene data show CDR1 as LNHDA and CDR2 as SQIVND (reference sequence).

The V call is TRBV29-1, the J call TRBJ1-2; D uncertain. Trimming removed 4 bases at V and 8 bases at J, with 14 bases between. The germline V gene has CDR1 SQVTM and CDR2 ANQGSEA. The CDR3 sequence is 12 residues long. The DNA of the CDR3 is TGCAGCGTTGGGACTCGCCCGGGCGGCTACACCTTC. Amino acid sequence: CSVGTRPGGYTF.

This clonotype was recorded many times. The chain is built from TRBV20-1 and TRBJ2-3; 7 nucleotides line up with TRBD2. The V gene's germline CDR1 is DFQATT and CDR2 SNEGSKA (reference sequence). The CDR3 is 16 amino acids. V shed 5 bases and J 4 bases; nucleotides not matched to a gene: 15. CDR3 nucleotide sequence: TGCAGTGCTTCCTGGAGCGGCGGGAGAGTACCAGATACGCAGTATTTT. Amino acid sequence: CSASWSGGRVPDTQYF.

The chain links TRBV19 to TRBJ1-2, with D unclear. The CDR3 has 12 amino acids. Trimming pared 8 bases from V and 2 bases from J, leaving 9 bases between. The germline gives CDR1 LNHDA, CDR2 SQIVND (reference sequence). This CDR3 reads CASRKINYGYTF. The CDR3 DNA sequence: TGTGCCAGTCGAAAAATCAACTATGGCTACACCTTC.

This clonotype was seen many times. The rearrangement links TRBV11-2 to TRBJ2-7, with a weak D call TRBD2 (5 bases). V was clipped by 4 bases and J by 7 bases, with 11 bases between them. This CDR3 is built from 12 residues. Germline values: CDR1 SGHAT, CDR2 FQNNGV. Here the CDR3 DNA reads TGTGCCAGCAGCTACGGACCGGGGGAGCAGTACTTC. It encodes CASSYGPGEQYF.

There are many counts of this clonotype. At one boundary the junction diverges from the germline segment, which might be a read error. This sequence joins TRBV7-7 and TRBJ2-1; TRBD2 aligns across 14 bases. CDR3 size: 16 residues. In germline, CDR1 is SSHAT, CDR2 FNYEAQ (reference sequence). DNA for the CDR3: TGTGCTAGCAGCTACGGGACTAGCGGGAGTGCAGATGAGCAGTTCTTC. Its protein is CASSYGTSGSADEQFF.

This clonotype came up many times. The rearrangement links TRBV15 to TRBJ2-7; D unresolved. Germline CDR1 LNHNV, CDR2 YYDKDF (reference sequence). The CDR3 extends over 15 amino acids. The V gene lost 3 bases and the J gene lost 0 bases, with 12 bases spanning the gap. CDR3 protein: CATSSAGPSSYEQYF. The CDR3 nucleotides are TGTGCCACCAGCAGTGCCGGGCCGAGCTCCTACGAGCAGTACTTC.

This clonotype has at least ten counts. The chain is built from TRBV6-1 and TRBJ2-3, with D maybe TRBD1 (6 bases). Germline loops: CDR1 MNHNS, CDR2 SASEGT. This CDR3 is 14 amino acids long. V lost 6 bases, J lost 4 bases, and 14 bases lay in between. CDR3 loop: CASRHGGGADTQYF. DNA for the CDR3: TGTGCCAGCAGGCATGGTGGGGGCGCAGATACGCAGTATTTT.

The chain combines TRBV18 with TRBJ2-6; 7 positions agree with TRBD1. The CDR3 loop spans 18 amino acids. Germline lookup yields CDR1 KGHSH and CDR2 LQKENI. V shed 1 base and J 4 bases; nucleotides not matched to a gene: 10. CDR3 nucleotide sequence: TGTGCCAGCTCACCACTCCCAGGGGGTCTTTTGGGGGCCAACGTCCTGACTTTC. Translation: CASSPLPGGLLGANVLTF.

The rearrangement uses TRBV19 and TRBJ2-1; the D is unclear. The CDR3 has 17 residues. Between the trimmed V and J ends, which lost 4 bases and 0 bases, there was a span of 16 bases. Germline V CDR1 and CDR2: LNHDA, SQIVND (reference sequence). This CDR3 reads CASSTPRWLDSYNEQFF. The CDR3 DNA is TGTGCCAGTAGTACCCCCCGGTGGCTAGACTCCTACAATGAGCAGTTCTTC.

This clonotype was seen many times. V gene TRBV4-1 combines with J gene TRBJ2-7, with D unclear. The CDR3 is 11 residues long. CDR1 is MGHRA and CDR2 is YSYEKL in the germline V gene. Trimming took 1 base from V and 7 from J, leaving 5 bases between them. The CDR3 DNA reads TGCGCCAGCAGCCAAGGACGAGAGCAGTACTTC. Translating it yields CASSQGREQYF.

This clonotype was seen a few times. The rearrangement links TRBV20-1 to TRBJ2-7; D gene unclear. This CDR3 has 11 amino acids. Trimming cost V 6 bases and J 1 base, with 7 bases left between them. CDR1 and CDR2 from the germline V gene are DFQATT and SNEGSKA (reference sequence). For the CDR3, the DNA is TGCAGTGCGGAGAGGTCCTACGAGCAGTACTTC. Protein product: CSAERSYEQYF.

The chain links TRBV6-2 or TRBV6-3 to TRBJ1-1; no definite D call. CDR3 length: 16 residues. Germline V lookup: CDR1 MNHEY, CDR2 SVGEGT. Trimming left V 6 bases short and J 1 base short, with 18 bases between. This CDR3 is CASSPPREGRNTEAFF. CDR3 nucleotide sequence: TGTGCCAGCAGCCCCCCTCGGGAAGGGAGGAACACTGAAGCTTTCTTT.

This clonotype was recorded at least ten times. The chain combines TRBV27 with TRBJ2-5; either TRBD1 or TRBD2 may fit D (6 bases each). From germline, CDR1 is MNHEY and CDR2 SMNVEV (reference sequence). Trimming took off 8 bases at V and 5 bases at J, with 24 bases between the two ends. The CDR3 contains 16 residues. The CDR3 region has the DNA TGTGCCAGCCGAGAAAAAAGCGCTCAGGGGAGGGAGACCCAGTACTTC. Translating gives CASREKSAQGRETQYF.

This clonotype occurred a few times. The CDR3 sequence: CASSIGTGFNQPQHF. The CDR3 DNA reads as TGTGCCAGCAGCATAGGGACAGGTTTCAATCAGCCCCAGCATTTT. The chain combines TRBV7-2 with TRBJ1-5; the match to TRBD1 covers 8 bases. The length of the CDR3 is 15 residues. Germline V gene data show CDR1 as SGHTA and CDR2 as FQGNSA. V lost 5 bases and J lost 3; bases outside the gene matches: 6.

This clonotype was counted ten times or more. The chain employs TRBV20-1 and TRBJ2-1; no clear D gene. This CDR3 region has 16 residues. V was shortened by 5 bases and J by 6 bases, with 23 bases between the two germline ends. Germline values: CDR1 DFQATT, CDR2 SNEGSKA (reference sequence). DNA of the CDR3: TGCAGTGCTGAGGTCAGAGGACGGAGCCATAGCAATGAGCAGTTCTTC. Its protein is CSAEVRGRSHSNEQFF.

V gene TRBV2 combines with J gene TRBJ2-1; 9 positions match TRBD2. The V gene's germline CDR1 is SNHLY and CDR2 FYNNEI. The CDR3 extends over 14 amino acids. Trimming took 7 bases from V and 8 from J; bases not matched to a gene: 9. CDR3 in DNA: TGTGCCAGCACGGGGGGGGGCGGGGGGGATGAGCAGTTCTTC. Translated, it gives CASTGGGGGDEQFF. Full variable domain (remainder filled in from reference TRBV2 and TRBJ2-1): EPEVTQTPSHQVTQMGQEVILRCVPISNHLYFYWYRQILGQKVEFLVSFYNNEISEKSEIFDDQFSVERPDGSNFTLKIRSTKLEDSAMYFCASTGGGGGDEQFFGPGTRLTVL.

This clonotype was recorded a few times. This chain links TRBV5-6 with TRBJ1-1; D is possibly TRBD1 (5 bases). The V gene lost 3 bases and the J gene lost 1 base, with 13 bases spanning the gap. Germline V gene lookup returns CDR1 SGHDT and CDR2 YYEEEE. The CDR3 is 15 amino acids. The CDR3 spells CASSWAPGPNTEAFF. DNA for the CDR3: TGTGCCAGCAGCTGGGCTCCAGGGCCGAACACTGAAGCTTTCTTT.

This rearrangement joins TRBV5-5 to TRBJ2-5; D is perhaps TRBD2 (5 bases). Trimming removed 6 bases from V and 2 bases from J, with 14 bases in between. This CDR3 spans 14 amino acids. Germline V gene sequence: CDR1 SGHKS, CDR2 YYEKEE (reference sequence). This chain's CDR3 is CASTSTRDQETQYF. In nucleotides, the CDR3 is TGTGCCAGCACCTCTACCCGGGATCAAGAGACCCAGTACTTC.

This clonotype has more than one count but fewer than ten. The gene calls are TRBV6-1 and TRBJ2-7; TRBD2 matches at 13 bases. V shed 5 bases, J shed 4 bases, and the junction held 8 bases outside the gene matches. The germline gives CDR1 MNHNS, CDR2 SASEGT. The CDR3 sequence is 16 residues long. The DNA of the CDR3 is TGTGCCAGCAGTTGGACTAGCGGGAGTGGCCCTTACGAGCAGTACTTC. This translates into CASSWTSGSGPYEQYF.

This clonotype was counted only a few times. This rearrangement joins TRBV4-1 to TRBJ2-7; D possibly corresponds to TRBD1 (5 bases). The CDR3 covers 12 residues. CDR1 is MGHRA and CDR2 is YSYEKL in the germline V gene. The V end lost 5 bases, the J end lost 6 bases, and 11 bases lay between the germline ends. The CDR3 sequence: CASSNNRGEQYF. The DNA of the CDR3 is TGCGCCAGCAGCAACAATAGGGGCGAGCAGTACTTC.

This clonotype was picked up many times. The chain links TRBV6-1 to TRBJ1-2, with 7 bases identical to TRBD1. Germline V gives CDR1 MNHNS, CDR2 SASEGT. The CDR3 runs 13 residues. V lost 5 bases, J lost 4 bases, and 4 bases stayed unmatched. The CDR3 DNA sequence: TGTGCCAGCAGTCGGACAGGCCTCTATGGCTACACCTTC. This sequence encodes CASSRTGLYGYTF.

There are a few counts of this clonotype. V is TRBV20-1 and J is TRBJ1-1; D not certain. Trimming shortened V by 5 bases and J by 1 base, and 11 bases separated the two germline ends. This CDR3 has 13 amino acids. The germline V gene has CDR1 DFQATT and CDR2 SNEGSKA (reference sequence). The CDR3 DNA sequence: TGCAGTGCTTGGCTGGGCCCGAACACTGAAGCTTTCTTT. Its protein product is CSAWLGPNTEAFF.

This clonotype was picked up many times. The chain carries TRBV5-1 and TRBJ2-1; 7 positions agree with TRBD2. Germline CDR1 and CDR2: SGHRS and YFSETQ. J gave up 10 bases and V 0 bases, and 10 bases lay outside the gene matches. The CDR3 extends over 15 amino acids. This CDR3 reads CASSLGLSLGGEQFF. DNA of the CDR3: TGCGCCAGCAGCTTGGGACTAAGCCTGGGGGGGGAGCAGTTCTTC.

This clonotype was picked up many times. This chain uses TRBV24-1 with TRBJ2-5; 8 positions agree with TRBD2. The CDR3 runs to 14 residues. V gave up 4 bases and J gave up 5 bases; unmatched junction bases: 5. CDR1 and CDR2 (germline): KGHDR, SFDVKD. CDR3 nucleotides: TGTGCCACCAGTGACCCGGGGGGGTCGGAGACCCAGTACTTC. This encodes CATSDPGGSETQYF.

The genes are TRBV27 and TRBJ2-1; D gene unclear. This CDR3 contains 12 residues. Germline CDR1 reads MNHEY; CDR2 reads SMNVEV (reference sequence). With 7 bases removed from V and 5 bases from J, the gap between germline ends came to 9 bases. The CDR3 DNA follows: TGTGCCAGCACCAACCTCAACAATGAGCAGTTCTTC. It translates to CASTNLNNEQFF.

The chain uses TRBV5-1 and TRBJ1-2, with D possibly matching TRBD1 (6 bases). The CDR3 is 15 amino acids. CDR1 and CDR2 (germline): SGHRS, YFSETQ. V was clipped by 0 bases and J by 1 base, with 10 bases between them. The DNA of the CDR3 is TGCGCCAGCAGCTTGGGGGGGCCGGATAACTATGGCTACACCTTC. Amino acids: CASSLGGPDNYGYTF.